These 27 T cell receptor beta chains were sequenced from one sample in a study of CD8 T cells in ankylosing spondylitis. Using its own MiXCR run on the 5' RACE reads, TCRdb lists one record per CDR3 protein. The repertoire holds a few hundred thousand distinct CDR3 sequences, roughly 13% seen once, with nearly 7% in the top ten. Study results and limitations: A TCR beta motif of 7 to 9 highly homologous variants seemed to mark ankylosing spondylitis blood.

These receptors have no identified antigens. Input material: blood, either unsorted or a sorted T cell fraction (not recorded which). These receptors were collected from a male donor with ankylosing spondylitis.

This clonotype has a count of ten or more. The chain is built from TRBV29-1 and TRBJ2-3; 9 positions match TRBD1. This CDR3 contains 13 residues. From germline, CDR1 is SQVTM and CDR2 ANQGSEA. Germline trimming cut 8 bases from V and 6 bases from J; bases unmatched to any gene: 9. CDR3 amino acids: CSLRQGGSDTQYF. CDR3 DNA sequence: TGCAGCCTAAGACAGGGGGGTTCGGATACGCAGTATTTT.

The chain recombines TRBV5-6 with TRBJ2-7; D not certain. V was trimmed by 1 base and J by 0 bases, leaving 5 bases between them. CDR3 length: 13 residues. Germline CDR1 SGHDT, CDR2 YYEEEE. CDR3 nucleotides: TGTGCCAGCAGCTTGTGGGACTCCTACGAGCAGTACGTC. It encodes CASSLWDSYEQYV.

The CDR3 spells CASSPQGPGVNTEAFF. The CDR3, as DNA: TGTGCCAGCTCACCTCAAGGACCGGGAGTGAACACTGAAGCTTTCTTT. The chain employs TRBV18 and TRBJ1-1; D is unresolved. The germline V and J ends were trimmed by 3 bases and 0 bases, with 14 bases remaining between them. The CDR3 runs to 16 residues. CDR1 and CDR2 from the germline V gene are KGHSH and LQKENI.

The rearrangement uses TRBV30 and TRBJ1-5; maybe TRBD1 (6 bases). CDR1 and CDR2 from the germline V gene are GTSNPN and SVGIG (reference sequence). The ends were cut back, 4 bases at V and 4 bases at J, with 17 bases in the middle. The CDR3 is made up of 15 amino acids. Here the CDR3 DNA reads TGTGCCTGGAAAGGACAGTCCGTGGGGAATCAGCCCCAGCATTTT. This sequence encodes CAWKGQSVGNQPQHF.

The CDR3 bases are TGTGCCAGCAGCCCGAGGGGACAGGGGCCCACCGGGGAGCTGTTTTTT. It specifies CASSPRGQGPTGELFF. The rearrangement joins TRBV5-5 to TRBJ2-2, with 10 bases aligning to TRBD1. V lost 4 bases and J lost 4; bases outside the gene matches: 7. CDR1 and CDR2 from the germline V gene are SGHKS and YYEKEE (reference sequence). The CDR3 is 16 residues long. The full variable domain, with the rest looked up from reference TRBV5-5 and TRBJ2-2, is DAGVTQSPTHLIKTRGQQVTLRCSPISGHKSVSWYQQVLGQGPQFIFQYYEKEERGRGNFPDRFSARQFPNYSSELNVNALLLGDSALYLCASSPRGQGPTGELFFGEGSRLTVL.

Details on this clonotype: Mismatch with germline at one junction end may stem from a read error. CDR3 sequence reads: CASTGNTKAFF. CDR3 DNA: TGTGCCAGCACGGGGAACACTAAAGCTTTCTTT. This chain joins TRBV6-2 or TRBV6-3 and TRBJ1-1, with D uncertain. The germline V gene has CDR1 MNHEY and CDR2 SVGEGT. The CDR3 loop spans 11 amino acids.

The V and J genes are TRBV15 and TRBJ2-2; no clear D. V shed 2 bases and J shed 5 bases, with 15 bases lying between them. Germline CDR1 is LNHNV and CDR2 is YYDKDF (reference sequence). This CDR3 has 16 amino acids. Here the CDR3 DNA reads TGTGCCACCAGCAGACCGATCACATTGGGGACCGGGGAGCTGTTTTTT. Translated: CATSRPITLGTGELFF.

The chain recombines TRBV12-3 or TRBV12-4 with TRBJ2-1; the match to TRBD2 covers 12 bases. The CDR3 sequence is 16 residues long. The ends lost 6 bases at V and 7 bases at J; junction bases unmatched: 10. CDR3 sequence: CASRLHGLAGRNEQFF. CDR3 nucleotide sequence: TGTGCCAGCAGACTCCACGGACTAGCGGGAAGGAATGAGCAGTTCTTC.

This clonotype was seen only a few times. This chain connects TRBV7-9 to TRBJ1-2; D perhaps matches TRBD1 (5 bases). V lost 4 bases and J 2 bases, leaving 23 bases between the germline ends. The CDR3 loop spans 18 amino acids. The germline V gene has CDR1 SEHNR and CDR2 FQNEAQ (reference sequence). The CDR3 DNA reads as TGTGCCAGCAGCTCAATACTTGGGTCCGGGACGGCAAACTATGGCTACACCTTC. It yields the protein CASSSILGSGTANYGYTF.

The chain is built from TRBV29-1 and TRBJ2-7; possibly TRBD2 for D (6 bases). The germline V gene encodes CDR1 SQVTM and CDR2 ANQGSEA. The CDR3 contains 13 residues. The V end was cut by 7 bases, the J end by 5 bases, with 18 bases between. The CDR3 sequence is CSGAGTSTDEQYF. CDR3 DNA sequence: TGCAGCGGTGCCGGGACTTCGACGGACGAGCAGTACTTC.

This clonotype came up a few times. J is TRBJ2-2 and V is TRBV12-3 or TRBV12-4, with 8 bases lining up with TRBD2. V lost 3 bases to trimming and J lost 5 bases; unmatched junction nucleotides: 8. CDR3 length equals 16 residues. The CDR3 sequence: CASSFGLAGVTGELFF. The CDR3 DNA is TGTGCCAGCAGTTTCGGGCTAGCGGGTGTGACCGGGGAGCTGTTTTTT.

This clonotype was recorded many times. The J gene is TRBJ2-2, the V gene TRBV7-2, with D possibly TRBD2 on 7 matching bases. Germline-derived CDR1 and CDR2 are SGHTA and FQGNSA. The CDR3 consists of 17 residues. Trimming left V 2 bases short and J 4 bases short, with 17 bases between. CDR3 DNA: TGTGCCAGCAGCTTAACCCTCGGGGGGCCGGCCACCGGGGAGCTGTTTTTT. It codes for CASSLTLGGPATGELFF. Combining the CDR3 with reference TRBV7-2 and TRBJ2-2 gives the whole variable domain GAGVSQSPSNKVTEKGKDVELRCDPISGHTALYWYRQSLGQGLEFLIYFQGNSAPDKSGLPSDRFSAERTGGSVSTLTIQRTQQEDSAVYLCASSLTLGGPATGELFFGEGSRLTVL.

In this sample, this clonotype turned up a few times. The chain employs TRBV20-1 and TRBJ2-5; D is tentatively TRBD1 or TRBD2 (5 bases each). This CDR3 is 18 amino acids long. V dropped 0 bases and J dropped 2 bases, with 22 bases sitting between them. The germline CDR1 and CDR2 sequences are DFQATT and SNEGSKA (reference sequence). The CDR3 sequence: CSARDSQGRTLPQETQYF. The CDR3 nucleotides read TGCAGTGCTAGAGATTCTCAGGGAAGGACTCTTCCACAAGAGACCCAGTACTTC.

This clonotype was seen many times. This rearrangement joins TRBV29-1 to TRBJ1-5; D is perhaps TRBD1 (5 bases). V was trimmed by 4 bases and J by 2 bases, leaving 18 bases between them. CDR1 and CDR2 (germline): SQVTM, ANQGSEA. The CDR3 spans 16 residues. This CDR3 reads CSVGGTGGGGNQPQHF. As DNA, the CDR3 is TGCAGCGTTGGAGGGACGGGGGGAGGTGGCAATCAGCCCCAGCATTTT. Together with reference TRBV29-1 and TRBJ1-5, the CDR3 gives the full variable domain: SAVISQKPSRDICQRGTSLTIQCQVDSQVTMMFWYRQQPGQSLTLIATANQGSEATYESGFVIDKFPISRPNLTFSTLTVSNMSPEDSSIYLCSVGGTGGGGNQPQHFGDGTRLSIL.

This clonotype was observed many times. CDR3 in amino acids: CAISYDRADKTNYGYTF. The CDR3 DNA is TGTGCCATCAGCTATGACAGGGCGGACAAGACGAACTATGGCTACACCTTC. The chain recombines TRBV10-3 with TRBJ1-2; 7 nucleotides agree with TRBD1. The J segment lost 2 bases and the V segment lost 6 bases, leaving 15 bases of the junction unmatched. The CDR3 has 17 residues. Germline loops: CDR1 ENHRY, CDR2 SYGVKD.

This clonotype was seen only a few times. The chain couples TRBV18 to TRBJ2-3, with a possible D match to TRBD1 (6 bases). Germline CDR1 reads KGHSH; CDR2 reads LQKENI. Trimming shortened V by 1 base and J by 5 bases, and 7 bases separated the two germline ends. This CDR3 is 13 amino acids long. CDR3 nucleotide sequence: TGTGCCAGCTCACCACAGGGGGAAGATACGCAGTATTTT. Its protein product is CASSPQGEDTQYF.

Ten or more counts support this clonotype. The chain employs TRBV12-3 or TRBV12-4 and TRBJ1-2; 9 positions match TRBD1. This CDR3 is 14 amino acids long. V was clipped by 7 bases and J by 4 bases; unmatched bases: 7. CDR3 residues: CASINDRGAYGYTF. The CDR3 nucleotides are TGTGCCAGCATTAACGACAGGGGGGCCTATGGCTACACCTTC.

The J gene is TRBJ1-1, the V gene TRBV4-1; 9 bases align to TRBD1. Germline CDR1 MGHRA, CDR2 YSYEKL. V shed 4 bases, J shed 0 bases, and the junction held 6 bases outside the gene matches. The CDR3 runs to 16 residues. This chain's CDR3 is CASSLTGTGMNTEAFF. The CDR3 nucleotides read TGCGCCAGCAGCCTTACCGGGACAGGGATGAACACTGAAGCTTTCTTT.

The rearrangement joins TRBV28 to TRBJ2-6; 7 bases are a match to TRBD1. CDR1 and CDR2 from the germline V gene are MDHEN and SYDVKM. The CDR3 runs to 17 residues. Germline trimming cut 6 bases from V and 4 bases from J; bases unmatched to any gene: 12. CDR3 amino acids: CASRRTGISTGANVLTF. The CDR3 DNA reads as TGTGCCAGCAGACGGACAGGAATATCTACAGGGGCCAACGTCCTGACTTTC.

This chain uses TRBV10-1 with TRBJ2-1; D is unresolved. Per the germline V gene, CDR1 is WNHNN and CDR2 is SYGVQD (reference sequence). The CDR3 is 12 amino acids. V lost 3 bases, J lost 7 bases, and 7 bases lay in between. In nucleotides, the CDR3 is TGCGCCAGCAGTGACCGTAGGAATGAGCAGTTCTTC. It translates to CASSDRRNEQFF.

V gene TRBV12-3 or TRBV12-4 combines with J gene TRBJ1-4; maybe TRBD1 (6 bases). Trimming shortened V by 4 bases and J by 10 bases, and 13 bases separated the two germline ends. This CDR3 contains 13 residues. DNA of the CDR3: TGTGCCAGCAGTTCCCCAGGGGTAGGAAAACTGTTTTTT. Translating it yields CASSSPGVGKLFF.

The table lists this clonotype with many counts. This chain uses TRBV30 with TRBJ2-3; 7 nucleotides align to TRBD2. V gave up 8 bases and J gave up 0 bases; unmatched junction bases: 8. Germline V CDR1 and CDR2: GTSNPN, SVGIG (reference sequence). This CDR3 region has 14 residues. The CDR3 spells CAATRGRSTDTQYF. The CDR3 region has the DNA TGTGCCGCAACGCGGGGGAGGAGCACAGATACGCAGTATTTT.

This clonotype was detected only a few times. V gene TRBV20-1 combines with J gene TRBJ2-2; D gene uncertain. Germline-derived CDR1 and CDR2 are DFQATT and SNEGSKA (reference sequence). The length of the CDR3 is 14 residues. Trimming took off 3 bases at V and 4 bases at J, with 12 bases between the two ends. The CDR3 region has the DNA TGCAGTGCTAGCCCGGACCTAAGCACCGGGGAGCTGTTTTTT. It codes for CSASPDLSTGELFF.

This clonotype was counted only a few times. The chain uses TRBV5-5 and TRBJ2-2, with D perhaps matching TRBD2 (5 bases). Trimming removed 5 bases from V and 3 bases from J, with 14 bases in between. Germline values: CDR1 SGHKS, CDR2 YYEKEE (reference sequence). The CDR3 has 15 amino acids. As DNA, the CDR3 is TGTGCCAGCAGTTTTCGGGAATTTGACACCGGGGAGCTGTTTTTT. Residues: CASSFREFDTGELFF.

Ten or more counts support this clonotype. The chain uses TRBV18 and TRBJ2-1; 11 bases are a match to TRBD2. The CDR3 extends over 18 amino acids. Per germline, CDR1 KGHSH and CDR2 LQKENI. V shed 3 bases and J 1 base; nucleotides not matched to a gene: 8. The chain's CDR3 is CASSPTTIAGGSYNEQFF. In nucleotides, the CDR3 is TGTGCCAGCTCACCTACCACAATAGCGGGGGGGTCCTACAATGAGCAGTTCTTC.

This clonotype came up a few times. The chain's CDR3 is CASSLGGTSNEKLFF. CDR3 bases: TGCGCCAGCAGCTTGGGTGGGACTTCTAATGAAAAACTGTTTTTT. The V and J genes are TRBV5-1 and TRBJ1-4; a possible D gene is TRBD1 (5 bases). The V gene lost 0 bases and the J gene lost 3 bases, with 9 bases spanning the gap. This CDR3 has 15 amino acids. Looked up from germline, CDR1 is SGHRS and CDR2 is YFSETQ.

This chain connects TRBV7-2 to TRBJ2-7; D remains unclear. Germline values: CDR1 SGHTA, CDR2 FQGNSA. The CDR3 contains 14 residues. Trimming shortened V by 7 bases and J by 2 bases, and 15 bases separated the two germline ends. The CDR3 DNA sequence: TGTGCCAGCACCCTCTTCCCGGGTACCTACGAGCAGTACTTC. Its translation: CASTLFPGTYEQYF.